Shown below are 19 T cell receptor beta chains from a single sample sequenced in a study of identical twins. TCRdb independently ran MiXCR on the 5' RACE reads; one entry per CDR3 protein. The sample records 500,000 to 600,000 distinct CDR3 sequences, approximately 22% being singletons. In addition, the sample was reused for a study of T cells expressing NK-cell markers.

The sample comprised CD4+ T cells sorted from blood. The source is a woman between 18 and 29 years old in good health.

This clonotype was picked up many times. The chain joins TRBV10-3 to TRBJ2-1, with D possibly called TRBD1 or TRBD2 (5 bases each). Germline lookup yields CDR1 ENHRY and CDR2 SYGVKD. The CDR3 loop spans 14 amino acids. V was cut by 0 bases and J by 10 bases, with 13 bases left in between. In DNA form, the CDR3 reads TGTGCCATCAGTGAGTCGACCCGGGACCGAGAGCAGTTCTTC. Its translation: CAISESTRDREQFF.

This clonotype came up many times. The V call is TRBV20-1, the J call TRBJ1-1; perhaps TRBD1 as D (5 bases). The CDR3 covers 13 residues. Germline CDR1 reads DFQATT; CDR2 reads SNEGSKA (reference sequence). Trimming took 6 bases from V and 8 from J, leaving 19 bases between them. Here the CDR3 reads CSAKSGRSLEAFF. The DNA of the CDR3 is TGCAGTGCCAAGTCGGGACGGAGCTTAGAAGCTTTCTTT.

The chain links TRBV7-9 to TRBJ2-3, with D perhaps TRBD2 (6 bases). The V gene lost 4 bases and the J gene lost 4 bases, with 12 bases spanning the gap. From germline, CDR1 is SEHNR and CDR2 FQNEAQ (reference sequence). The CDR3 has 14 residues. This chain's CDR3 is CASSSYGGADTQYF. DNA of the CDR3: TGTGCCAGCAGCTCCTATGGCGGGGCAGATACGCAGTATTTT.

This clonotype was counted only a few times. The chain joins TRBV29-1 to TRBJ2-7, with 8 bases that match TRBD2. V lost 6 bases and J lost 0; bases outside the gene matches: 7. Germline assignment: CDR1 SQVTM and CDR2 ANQGSEA. The CDR3 extends over 14 amino acids. CDR3 DNA sequence: TGCAGCGTCACTAGACTAGCGAGCTCCTACGAGCAGTACTTC. Translated, it gives CSVTRLASSYEQYF.

The chain is built from TRBV7-8 and TRBJ2-3, with 13 bases fitting TRBD2. The length of the CDR3 is 18 residues. The germline V gene has CDR1 SGHVS and CDR2 FQNEAQ. The ends lost 5 bases at V and 3 bases at J; junction bases unmatched: 11. The CDR3 sequence: CASSHPRLAGGGTDTQYF. CDR3 coding DNA: TGTGCCAGCAGCCACCCCAGACTAGCGGGGGGAGGTACAGATACGCAGTATTTT. Full variable domain (missing parts from reference TRBV7-8 and TRBJ2-3): GAGVSQSPRYKVAKRGQDVALRCDPISGHVSLFWYQQALGQGPEFLTYFQNEAQLDKSGLPSDRFFAERPEGSVSTLKIQRTQQEDSAVYLCASSHPRLAGGGTDTQYFGPGTRLTVL.

J is TRBJ1-4 and V is TRBV6-5; the match to TRBD1 covers 8 bases. Germline loops: CDR1 MNHEY, CDR2 SVGAGI. This CDR3 has 16 amino acids. Trimming removed 0 bases from V and 3 bases from J; junction bases left unmatched: 3. CDR3 nucleotide sequence: TGTGCCAGCAGTTACTCGTCGACAGGGGCTAATGAAAAACTGTTTTTT. Protein: CASSYSSTGANEKLFF.

The V call is TRBV2, the J call TRBJ2-2; a weak D match, TRBD1 (6 bases). The CDR3 is made up of 13 amino acids. The V gene's germline CDR1 is SNHLY and CDR2 FYNNEI. The V end was cut by 6 bases, the J end by 6 bases, with 11 bases between. The CDR3 loop is CASRDDRSGELFF. Written as DNA, the CDR3 is TGTGCCAGCAGAGATGACAGGTCCGGGGAGCTGTTTTTT.

The chain uses TRBV5-5 and TRBJ2-2; D possibly corresponds to TRBD2 (6 bases). The CDR3 length is 15 residues. The germline V and J ends were trimmed by 6 bases and 4 bases, with 16 bases remaining between them. Germline V gives CDR1 SGHKS, CDR2 YYEKEE (reference sequence). DNA for the CDR3: TGTGCCAGCAACCCCACCCCGCGGGGCACCGGGGAGCTGTTTTTT. This gives the protein CASNPTPRGTGELFF.

This clonotype was seen only a few times. The chain joins TRBV10-2 to TRBJ1-2; 7 bases agree with TRBD1. Germline trimming cut 6 bases from V and 6 bases from J; bases unmatched to any gene: 7. Germline CDR1 and CDR2: WSHSY and SAAADI. The CDR3 is made up of 13 amino acids. CDR3 protein: CASRPTGDHGYTF. CDR3 in DNA: TGCGCCAGCAGGCCTACAGGGGACCATGGCTACACCTTC.

This clonotype has just a few counts. The rearrangement joins TRBV5-1 to TRBJ1-2; 7 bases are a match to TRBD1. Germline-derived CDR1 and CDR2 are SGHRS and YFSETQ. Trimming cost V 4 bases and J 8 bases; bases outside gene matches: 5. The CDR3 totals 12 residues. CDR3 in amino acids: CASSPGTDGYTF. The CDR3 DNA follows: TGCGCCAGCAGCCCAGGGACAGACGGCTACACCTTC.

The V gene is TRBV15, the J gene TRBJ2-4, with D possibly being TRBD1 (5 bases). V gave up 0 bases and J gave up 4 bases, with 10 bases separating them. CDR1 is LNHNV and CDR2 is YYDKDF in the germline V gene (reference sequence). The CDR3 totals 15 residues. CDR3 coding DNA: TGTGCCACCAGCAGAGATCCCAGGGTAAAAAACATTCAGTACTTC. This gives the protein CATSRDPRVKNIQYF.

Only a few counts were recorded for this clonotype. CDR3 bases: TGTGCCAGCAGTTTATCGCAGGGGGTAAACGAGCAGTACTTC. It yields the protein CASSLSQGVNEQYF. J is TRBJ2-7 and V is TRBV12-3 or TRBV12-4; 7 nucleotides match TRBD1. Germline trimming cut 2 bases from V and 5 bases from J; bases unmatched to any gene: 6. The CDR3 loop spans 14 amino acids.

This chain uses TRBV6-1 with TRBJ2-3; TRBD2 matches at 8 bases. V shed 5 bases, J shed 3 bases, and the junction held 7 bases outside the gene matches. Looked up from germline, CDR1 is MNHNS and CDR2 is SASEGT. The CDR3 is 15 residues long. Written as DNA, the CDR3 is TGTGCCAGCAGTCGGAGCGGGAGAACGACAGATACGCAGTATTTT. Amino acid sequence: CASSRSGRTTDTQYF.

The chain recombines TRBV20-1 with TRBJ2-3; D may be TRBD1 (7 bases). Trimming stripped 3 bases from V and 1 base from J, with 17 bases between. Germline V lookup: CDR1 DFQATT, CDR2 SNEGSKA (reference sequence). This CDR3 region has 16 residues. In DNA, the CDR3 is TGCAGTGCTAGCGGGAGTAAGGGGGCGGGCACAGATACGCAGTATTTT. This codes for CSASGSKGAGTDTQYF.

This clonotype has a handful of counts. The chain carries TRBV9 and TRBJ2-1; D not certain. From germline, CDR1 is SGDLS and CDR2 YYNGEE. This CDR3 comprises 15 residues. Trimming stripped 0 bases from V and 6 bases from J, with 13 bases between. The CDR3 protein is CASSVGGRQFNEQFF. CDR3 in DNA: TGTGCCAGCAGCGTAGGGGGTAGGCAGTTCAATGAGCAGTTCTTC. Drawing the rest from reference TRBV9 and TRBJ2-1, the complete variable domain is DSGVTQTPKHLITATGQRVTLRCSPRSGDLSVYWYQQSLDQGLQFLIQYYNGEERAKGNILERFSAQQFPDLHSELNLSSLELGDSALYFCASSVGGRQFNEQFFGPGTRLTVL.

The sample holds a few counts of this clonotype. The V call is TRBV12-3 or TRBV12-4, the J call TRBJ1-1; D may be TRBD1 (5 bases). The CDR3 is made up of 13 amino acids. V lost 8 bases and J lost 0, with 10 bases in between. The CDR3 DNA reads TGTGCCAGCGGGGGGTTCATGAACACTGAAGCTTTCTTT. It encodes CASGGFMNTEAFF.

The chain uses TRBV12-3 or TRBV12-4 and TRBJ1-5; D unresolved. The germline V and J ends were trimmed by 3 bases and 9 bases, with 15 bases remaining between them. CDR3 length: 14 amino acids. For the CDR3, the DNA is TGTGCCAGCAGTTTGGAGGGCTCGGGTACGCCCCAGCATTTT. It specifies CASSLEGSGTPQHF.

This clonotype was counted between two and nine times. This chain links TRBV24-1 with TRBJ2-1; a possible D gene is TRBD1 (6 bases). In germline, CDR1 is KGHDR, CDR2 SFDVKD. V was cut by 4 bases and J by 0 bases, with 12 bases left in between. The CDR3 is 16 amino acids. Written as DNA, the CDR3 is TGTGCCACCAGTGACTCTCAGGGGAGCTCCTACAATGAGCAGTTCTTC. The encoded protein is CATSDSQGSSYNEQFF.

This clonotype occurred many times. CDR3 loop: CASSLRSRGSTDTQYF. CDR3 DNA sequence: TGTGCCAGCAGTTTGCGGTCGAGAGGGAGCACAGATACGCAGTATTTT. The chain is built from TRBV12-3 or TRBV12-4 and TRBJ2-3, with TRBD2 as a possible D gene (5 bases). V gave up 3 bases and J gave up 0 bases, with 13 bases separating them. The CDR3 totals 16 residues.